This T cell receptor (beta chain) was recovered during a study of long-term antiretroviral therapy in people with HIV. The CDR3 sequence is 18 residues long. Trimming took 4 bases from V and 2 from J; bases not matched to a gene: 14. CDR1 WSHSY and CDR2 SAAADI come from the germline V gene. This was the immunoSEQ v3.0 assay at survey level. TCRdb keeps only in-frame clones here, not all; method: immunoSEQ multiplex PCR. The sample includes about 40,000 clones, 86% of them seen just once. This material consisted of unsorted PBMCs, taken 1.2 years after starting antiretroviral therapy. The receptor's source is a woman between 50 and 59 years old with HIV. The chain links TRBV10-2 to TRBJ2-3; 8 bases align to TRBD2. DNA for the CDR3: TGCGCCAGCAGTGGGGTAGAGGGGAGCGGGGGACTCACAGATACGCAGTATTTT. As protein: CASSGVEGSGGLTDTQYF.